This T cell receptor beta chain was retrieved from a study of Graves' ophthalmopathy and Graves' hyperthyroidism. The wider study: Before any treatment, peripheral blood was taken at the initial diagnosis.

Exclusion covered patients with other autoimmune diseases or uncontrolled infections (as well as pregnancy or lactation). TCR beta CDR3 regions were amplified from RNA transcripts. Second-round multiplex PCR came after a first-round RT-PCR that employed HTBI primers. TCRdb reanalysed the multiplex PCR reads using MiXCR and keeps one entry per CDR3 protein. Of about 200,000 distinct CDR3 sequences detected, under 30% appear once; the ten largest clones hold 9.1%. The specimen was peripheral blood. This clonotype originated in a man aged 45-65 years with Graves' ophthalmopathy.

The CDR3 protein is CASRFSGKETQYF. CDR3 nucleotide sequence: TGTGCCAGCAGATTTTCGGGGAAAGAGACCCAGTACTTC. The rearrangement uses TRBV6-1 and TRBJ2-5; a weak D match, TRBD2 (5 bases). This CDR3 comprises 13 residues. The V end lost 6 bases, the J end lost 3 bases, and 11 bases lay between the germline ends. Germline CDR1 and CDR2: MNHNS and SASEGT.